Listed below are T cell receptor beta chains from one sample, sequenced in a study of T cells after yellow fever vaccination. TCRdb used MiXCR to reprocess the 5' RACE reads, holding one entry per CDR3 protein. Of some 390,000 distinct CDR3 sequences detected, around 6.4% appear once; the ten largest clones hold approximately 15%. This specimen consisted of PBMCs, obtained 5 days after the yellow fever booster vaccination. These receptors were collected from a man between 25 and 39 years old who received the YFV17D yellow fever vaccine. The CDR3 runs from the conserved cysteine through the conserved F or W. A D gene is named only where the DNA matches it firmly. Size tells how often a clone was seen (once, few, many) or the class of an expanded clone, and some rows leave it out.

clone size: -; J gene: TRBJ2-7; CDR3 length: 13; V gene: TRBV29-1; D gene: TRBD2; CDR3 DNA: TGCAGCGCCCTGGGCCCGGGGGGATACGAGCAGTACTTC; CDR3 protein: CSALGPGGYEQYF
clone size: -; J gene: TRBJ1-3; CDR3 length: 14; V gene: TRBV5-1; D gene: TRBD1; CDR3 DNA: TGCGCCAGCAGCCCAGGGACAGGGATAAACACCATATATTTT; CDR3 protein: CASSPGTGINTIYF
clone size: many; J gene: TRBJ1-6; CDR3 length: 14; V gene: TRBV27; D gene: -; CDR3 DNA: TGTGCCAGCAGACCTGCTACGGAAGTATCACCCCTCCACTTT; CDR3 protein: CASRPATEVSPLHF
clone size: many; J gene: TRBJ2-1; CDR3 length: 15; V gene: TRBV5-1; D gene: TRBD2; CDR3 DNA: TGCGCCAGCAGCGTAAGCGGGAGGACCTCCAATGAGCAGTTCTTC; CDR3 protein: CASSVSGRTSNEQFF
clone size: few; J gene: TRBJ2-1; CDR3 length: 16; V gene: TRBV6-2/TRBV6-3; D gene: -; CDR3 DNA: TGTGCCAGCAGTTACTCGAAGGGACGGACCTACAATGAGCAGTTCTTC; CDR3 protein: CASSYSKGRTYNEQFF
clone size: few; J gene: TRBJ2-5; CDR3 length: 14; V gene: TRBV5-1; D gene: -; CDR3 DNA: TGCGCCAGCAGCTCGCAGGGTATAGAGGAGACCCAGTACTTC; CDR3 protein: CASSSQGIEETQYF
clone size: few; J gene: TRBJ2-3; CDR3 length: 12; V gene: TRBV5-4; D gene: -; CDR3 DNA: TGTGCCAGCAGTTTTGGGAGGGATACGCAGTATTTT; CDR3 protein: CASSFGRDTQYF
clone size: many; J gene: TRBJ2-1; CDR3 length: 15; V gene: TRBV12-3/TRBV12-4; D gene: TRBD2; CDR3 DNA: TGTGCCAGCAGTACAGCGGGAGGGACCTACAATGAGCAGTTCTTC; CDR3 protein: CASSTAGGTYNEQFF
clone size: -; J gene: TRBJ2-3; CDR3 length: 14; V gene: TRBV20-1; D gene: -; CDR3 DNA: TGCAGTGCTAGAGATTACGGCATAGGAGATACGCAGTATTTT; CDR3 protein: CSARDYGIGDTQYF
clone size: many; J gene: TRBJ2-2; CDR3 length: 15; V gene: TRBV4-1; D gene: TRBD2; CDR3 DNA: TGCGCCAGCAGCCAAGAAACTAGCGACACCGGGGAGCTGTTTTTT; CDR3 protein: CASSQETSDTGELFF
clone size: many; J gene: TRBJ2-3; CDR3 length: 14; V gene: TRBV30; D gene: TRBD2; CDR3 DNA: TGTGCCTGGAGTGTAGCGGGAGGGTCAGATACGCAGTATTTT; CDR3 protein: CAWSVAGGSDTQYF
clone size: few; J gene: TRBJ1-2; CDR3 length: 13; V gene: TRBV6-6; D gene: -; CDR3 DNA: TGTGCCAGCCAAATCGGGGGGGACTATGGCTACACCTTC; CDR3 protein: CASQIGGDYGYTF
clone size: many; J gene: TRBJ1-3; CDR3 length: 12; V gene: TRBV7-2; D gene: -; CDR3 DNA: TGTGCTGACTTTAACTCTGGAAACACCATATATTTT; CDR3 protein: CADFNSGNTIYF
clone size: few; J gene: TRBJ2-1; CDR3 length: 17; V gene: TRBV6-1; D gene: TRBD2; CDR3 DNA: TGTGCCAGCCTAAGGTTGGCCCGACTAGCCCAGGGAAATGAGCAGTTCTTC; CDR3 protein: CASLRLARLAQGNEQFF
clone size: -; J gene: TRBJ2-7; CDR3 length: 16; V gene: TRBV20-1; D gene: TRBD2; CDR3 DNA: TGCAGTGCTAGTGCGACTAGCGGGCAGTATTTATACGAGCAGTACTTC; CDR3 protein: CSASATSGQYLYEQYF
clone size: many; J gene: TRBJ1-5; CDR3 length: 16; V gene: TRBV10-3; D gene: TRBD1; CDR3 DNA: TGTGCCATCAGTGAGTCGACTGGGACAGACGAACAGCCCCAGCATTTT; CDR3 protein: CAISESTGTDEQPQHF
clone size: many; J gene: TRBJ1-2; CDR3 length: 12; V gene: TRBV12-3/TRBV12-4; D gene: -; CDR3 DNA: TGTGCCAGCAGTTTGCCAAGAGGAGGCTACACCTTC; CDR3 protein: CASSLPRGGYTF
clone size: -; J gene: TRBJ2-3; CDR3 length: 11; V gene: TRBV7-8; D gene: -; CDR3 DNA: TGTGCCAGCAGCCCCACGAATACGCAGTATTTT; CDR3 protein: CASSPTNTQYF
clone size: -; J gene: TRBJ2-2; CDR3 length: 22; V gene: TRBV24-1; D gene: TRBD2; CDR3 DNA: TGTGCCACCAGTGACCAAGCGGGAGATCGTATAGGTCGAACCTCCAAAGGCGGGGAGCTGTTTTTT; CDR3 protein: CATSDQAGDRIGRTSKGGELFF
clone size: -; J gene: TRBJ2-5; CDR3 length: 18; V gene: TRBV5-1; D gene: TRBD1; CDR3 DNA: TGCGCCAGCAGCTCCGGGACAGGGGGCGTTAAGTACCAAGAGACCCAGTACTTC; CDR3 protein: CASSSGTGGVKYQETQYF
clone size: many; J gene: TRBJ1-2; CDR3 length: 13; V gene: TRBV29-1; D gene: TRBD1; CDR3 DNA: TGCAGCGTTGAGGACAGGGGGGGCTATGGCTACACCTTC; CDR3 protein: CSVEDRGGYGYTF
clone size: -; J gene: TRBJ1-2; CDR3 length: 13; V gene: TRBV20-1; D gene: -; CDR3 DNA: TGCAGTGCTACCGGGGCCTCCTCCTATGGCTACACCTTC; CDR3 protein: CSATGASSYGYTF
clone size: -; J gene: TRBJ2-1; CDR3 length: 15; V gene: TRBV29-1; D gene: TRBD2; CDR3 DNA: TGCAGCGTCATGAGACTAGCCTTTCGTTCCAATGAGCAGTTCTTC; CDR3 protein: CSVMRLAFRSNEQFF